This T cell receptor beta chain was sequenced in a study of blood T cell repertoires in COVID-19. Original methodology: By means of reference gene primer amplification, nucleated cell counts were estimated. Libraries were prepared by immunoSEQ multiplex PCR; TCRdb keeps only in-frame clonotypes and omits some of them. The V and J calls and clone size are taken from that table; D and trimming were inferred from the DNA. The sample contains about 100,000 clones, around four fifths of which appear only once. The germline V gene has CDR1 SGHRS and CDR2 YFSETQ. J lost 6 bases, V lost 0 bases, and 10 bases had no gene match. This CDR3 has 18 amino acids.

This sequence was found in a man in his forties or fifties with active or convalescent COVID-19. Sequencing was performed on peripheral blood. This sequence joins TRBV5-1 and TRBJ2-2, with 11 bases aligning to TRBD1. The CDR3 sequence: CASSLEGRTGGKAGELFF. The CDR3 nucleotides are TGCGCCAGCAGCTTGGAGGGGCGGACAGGGGGCAAGGCCGGGGAGCTGTTTTTT. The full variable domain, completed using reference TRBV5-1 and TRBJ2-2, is KAGVTQTPRYLIKTRGQQVTLSCSPISGHRSVSWYQQTPGQGLQFLFEYFSETQRNKGNFPGRFSGRQFSNSRSEMNVSTLELGDSALYLCASSLEGRTGGKAGELFFGEGSRLTVL.